These T cell receptor beta chains were read from a single sample in a study of blood T cells in healthy people across ages. TCRdb called the 5' RACE reads again in MiXCR, with one record for every CDR3 protein. The sample yields 700,000 to 1,000,000 distinct CDR3 sequences, roughly 44% seen once. The specimen was blood. These receptors originate from a man aged 55 to 70 in good health. Both conserved end residues are part of each CDR3. A D gene is named only where the DNA matches it firmly. Rows give clone size only sometimes, using once, few, many, or a class for an expanded clone.

>TRBD2|TRBV7-2|NA|TRBJ2-4
TGTGCCAGCAGCTTAGCGCTCAGGACTAGCGGGGGGAAAAACATTCAGTACTTC
CASSLALRTSGGKNIQYF
>NA|TRBV20-1|NA|TRBJ1-2
TGCAGTGCTTTTAGACAGGAAAGCTATGGCTACACCTTC
CSAFRQESYGYTF
>NA|TRBV30|NA|TRBJ1-5
TGTGCCTGGAGCCTCGGGAGGGGGGAGCCCCAGCATTTT
CAWSLGRGEPQHF
>TRBD2|TRBV20-1|once|TRBJ2-3
TGCAGTGCTAGACAAAATGAGGGACTAGCGGGGCCGTGGGATACGCAGTATTTT
CSARQNEGLAGPWDTQYF
>NA|TRBV29-1|NA|TRBJ1-1
TGCAGCGTTGATCCCAGGCGCCAGGGAAACACTGAAGCTTTCTTT
CSVDPRRQGNTEAFF
>NA|TRBV7-2|NA|TRBJ1-1
TGTGCCAGCAGCTCCCCAACGTGGGGGGGCAGAATGAACACTGAAGCTTTCTTT
CASSSPTWGGRMNTEAFF
>NA|TRBV5-1|NA|TRBJ1-1
TGCGCCAGCAGCTTTGGATACGGGGACACTGAAGCTTTCTTT
CASSFGYGDTEAFF
>NA|TRBV6-5|NA|TRBJ2-1
TGTGCCAGCAGTTATACCCCAGGGGCGGCTAACAATGAGCAGTTCTTC
CASSYTPGAANNEQFF
>NA|TRBV2|NA|TRBJ1-5
TGTGCCAGCAGTGAAGTTCGGACGGGGAAGTCGTTTCAGCCCCAGCATTTT
CASSEVRTGKSFQPQHF
>NA|TRBV12-5|NA|TRBJ1-2
TGTGCTAGTGGTTTGGTACTAGATGGCTACACCTTC
CASGLVLDGYTF
>NA|TRBV5-1|many|TRBJ2-7
TGCGCCAGCAGCAGCTCACTAGTGTACGAGCAGTACTTC
CASSSSLVYEQYF
>NA|TRBV6-5|NA|TRBJ2-7
TGTGCCAGCAGTTACTCGTCCGCCGACGCGTACTACGAGCAGTACTTC
CASSYSSADAYYEQYF
>NA|TRBV28|NA|TRBJ2-7
TGTGCCAGCAGTCCCCTTCACCCGAAAGCGGGCTCCTACGAGCAGTACTTC
CASSPLHPKAGSYEQYF
>TRBD1|TRBV12-3/TRBV12-4|NA|TRBJ2-7
TGTGCCAGCAGTAACCGGGACAGGGTCGGCATTTCCTACGAGCAGTACTTC
CASSNRDRVGISYEQYF
>TRBD1|TRBV12-3/TRBV12-4|NA|TRBJ2-5
TGTGCCAGCAGCCAACAGACAGGGGCCCAAGAGACCCAGTACTTC
CASSQQTGAQETQYF
>NA|TRBV7-2|few|TRBJ2-6
TGTGCCAGCAGCTTTTTTGGTGGCGGATATGGTCCTGGGGCCAACGTCCTGACTTTC
CASSFFGGGYGPGANVLTF
>NA|TRBV11-3|once|TRBJ1-6
TGTGCCAGCAGCTCCGAGGGGAGCAATTCACCCCTCCACTTT
CASSSEGSNSPLHF